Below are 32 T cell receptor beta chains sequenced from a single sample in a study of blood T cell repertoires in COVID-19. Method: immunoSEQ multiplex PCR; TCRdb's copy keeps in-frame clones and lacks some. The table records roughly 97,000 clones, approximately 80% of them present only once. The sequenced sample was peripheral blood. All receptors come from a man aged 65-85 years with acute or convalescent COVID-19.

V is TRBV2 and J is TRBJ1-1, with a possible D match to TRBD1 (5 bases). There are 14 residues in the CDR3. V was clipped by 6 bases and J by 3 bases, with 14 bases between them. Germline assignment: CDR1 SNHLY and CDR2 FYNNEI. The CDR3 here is CASSLNGGDTEAFF. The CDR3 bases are TGTGCCAGCAGCCTCAATGGGGGGGACACTGAAGCTTTCTTT. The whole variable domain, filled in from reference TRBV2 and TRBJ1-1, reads EPEVTQTPSHQVTQMGQEVILRCVPISNHLYFYWYRQILGQKVEFLVSFYNNEISEKSEIFDDQFSVERPDGSNFTLKIRSTKLEDSAMYFCASSLNGGDTEAFFGQGTRLTVV.

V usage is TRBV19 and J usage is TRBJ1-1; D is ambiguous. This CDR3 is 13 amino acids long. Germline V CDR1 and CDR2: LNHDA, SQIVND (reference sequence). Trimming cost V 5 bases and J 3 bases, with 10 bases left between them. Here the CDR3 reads CASSVWGDTEAFF. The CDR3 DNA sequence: TGTGCCAGTAGTGTCTGGGGAGACACTGAAGCTTTCTTT.

CDR3 residues: CASSELRGGDEQYV. CDR3 DNA sequence: TGTGCCAGCAGTGAATTGAGGGGGGGGGACGAGCAGTACGTC. The chain joins TRBV6-1 to TRBJ2-7; D is perhaps TRBD2 (7 bases). The CDR3 runs 14 residues. V was clipped by 2 bases and J by 5 bases, with 13 bases between them. CDR1 is MNHNS, CDR2 SASEGT, per germline.

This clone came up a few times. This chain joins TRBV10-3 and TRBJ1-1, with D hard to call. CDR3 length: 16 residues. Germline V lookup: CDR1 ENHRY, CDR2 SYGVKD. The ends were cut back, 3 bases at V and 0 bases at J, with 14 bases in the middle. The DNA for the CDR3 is TGTGCCATCAGTGACCATCGGAGACTGTTGAACACTGAAGCTTTCTTT. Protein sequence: CAISDHRRLLNTEAFF.

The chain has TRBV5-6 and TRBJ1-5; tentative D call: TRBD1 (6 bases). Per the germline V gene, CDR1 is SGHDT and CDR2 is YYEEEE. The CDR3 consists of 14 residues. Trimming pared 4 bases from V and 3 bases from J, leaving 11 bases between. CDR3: CASSTGQINQPQHF. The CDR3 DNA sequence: TGTGCCAGCAGCACTGGACAGATCAATCAGCCCCAGCATTTT. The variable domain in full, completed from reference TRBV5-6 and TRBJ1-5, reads DAGVTQSPTHLIKTRGQQVTLRCSPKSGHDTVSWYQQALGQGPQFIFQYYEEEERQRGNFPDRFSGHQFPNYSSELNVNALLLGDSALYLCASSTGQINQPQHFGDGTRLSIL.

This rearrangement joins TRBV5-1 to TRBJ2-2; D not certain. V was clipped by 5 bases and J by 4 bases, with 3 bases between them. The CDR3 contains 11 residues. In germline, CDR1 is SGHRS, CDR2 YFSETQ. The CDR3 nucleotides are TGCGCCAGCAGACTCACCGGGGAGCTGTTTTTT. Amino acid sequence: CASRLTGELFF.

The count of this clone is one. CDR3 loop: CASSLYRDSNYGYTF. The CDR3 DNA sequence: TGCGCCAGCAGCTTGTACCGGGACAGTAACTATGGCTACACCTTC. The chain is built from TRBV5-1 and TRBJ1-2; 7 bases agree with TRBD1. Germline CDR1 reads SGHRS; CDR2 reads YFSETQ. The CDR3 spans 15 residues. V gave up 1 base and J gave up 1 base; unmatched junction bases: 4.

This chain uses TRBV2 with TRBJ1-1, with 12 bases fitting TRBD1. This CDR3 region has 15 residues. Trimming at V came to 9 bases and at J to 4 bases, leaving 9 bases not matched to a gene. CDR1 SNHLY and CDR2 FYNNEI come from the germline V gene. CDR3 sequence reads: CARTGQGALGTEAFF. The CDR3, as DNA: TGTGCCAGAACGGGACAGGGGGCTCTGGGCACTGAAGCTTTCTTT. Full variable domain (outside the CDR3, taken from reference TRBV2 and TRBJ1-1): EPEVTQTPSHQVTQMGQEVILRCVPISNHLYFYWYRQILGQKVEFLVSFYNNEISEKSEIFDDQFSVERPDGSNFTLKIRSTKLEDSAMYFCARTGQGALGTEAFFGQGTRLTVV.

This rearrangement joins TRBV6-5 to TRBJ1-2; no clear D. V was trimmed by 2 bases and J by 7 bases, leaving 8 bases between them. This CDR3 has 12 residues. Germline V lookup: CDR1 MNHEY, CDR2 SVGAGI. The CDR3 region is CASSYTEGGYTF. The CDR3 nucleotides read TGTGCCAGCAGTTACACGGAGGGTGGCTACACCTTC.

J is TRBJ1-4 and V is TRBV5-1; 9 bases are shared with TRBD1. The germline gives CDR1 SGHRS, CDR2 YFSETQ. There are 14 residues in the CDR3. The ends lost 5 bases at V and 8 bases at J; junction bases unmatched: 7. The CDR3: CASRMGTGNEKLFF. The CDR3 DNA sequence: TGCGCCAGCAGAATGGGGACAGGGAACGAAAAACTGTTTTTT.

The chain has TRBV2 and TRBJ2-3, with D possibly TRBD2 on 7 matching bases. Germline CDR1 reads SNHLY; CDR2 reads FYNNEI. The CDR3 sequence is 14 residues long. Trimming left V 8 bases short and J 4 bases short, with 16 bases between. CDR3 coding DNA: TGTGCCAGCGGGGGGGCGGTTGTAGCAGATACGCAGTATTTT. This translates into CASGGAVVADTQYF.

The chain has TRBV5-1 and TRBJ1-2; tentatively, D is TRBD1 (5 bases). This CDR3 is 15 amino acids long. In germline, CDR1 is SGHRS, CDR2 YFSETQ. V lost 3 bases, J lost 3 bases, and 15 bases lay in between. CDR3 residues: CASSSLRGGDYGYTF. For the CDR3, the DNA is TGCGCCAGCAGCTCTTTGCGCGGAGGGGACTATGGCTACACCTTC.

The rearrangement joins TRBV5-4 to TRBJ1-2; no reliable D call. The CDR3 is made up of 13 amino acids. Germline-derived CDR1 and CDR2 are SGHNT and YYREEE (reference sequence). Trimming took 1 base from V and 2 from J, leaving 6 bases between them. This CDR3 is CASSLTRNYGYTF. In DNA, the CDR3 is TGTGCCAGCAGCTTGACAAGAAACTATGGCTACACCTTC.

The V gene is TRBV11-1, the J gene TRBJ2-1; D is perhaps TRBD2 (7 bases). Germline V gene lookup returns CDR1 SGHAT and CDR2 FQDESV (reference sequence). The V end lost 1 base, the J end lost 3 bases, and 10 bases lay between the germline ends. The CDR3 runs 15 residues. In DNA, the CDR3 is TGTGCCAGCAGCTTAGGCGGGGGCTACTACAATGAGCAGTTCTTC. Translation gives CASSLGGGYYNEQFF.

DNA for the CDR3: TGCAGCGTTGAGACACGGGACAGGGATGGTAACATTCAGTACTTC. Encoded protein: CSVETRDRDGNIQYF. The chain employs TRBV29-1 and TRBJ2-4; 9 positions agree with TRBD1. CDR1 and CDR2 (germline): SQVTM, ANQGSEA. V lost 3 bases to trimming and J lost 7 bases; unmatched junction nucleotides: 10. The CDR3 sequence is 15 residues long.

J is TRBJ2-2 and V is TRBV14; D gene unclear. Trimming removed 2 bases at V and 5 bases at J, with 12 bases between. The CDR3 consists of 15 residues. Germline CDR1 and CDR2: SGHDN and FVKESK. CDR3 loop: CASSQRSSRTGELFF. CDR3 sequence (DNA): TGTGCCAGCAGCCAAAGGTCCTCCAGGACCGGGGAGCTGTTTTTT.

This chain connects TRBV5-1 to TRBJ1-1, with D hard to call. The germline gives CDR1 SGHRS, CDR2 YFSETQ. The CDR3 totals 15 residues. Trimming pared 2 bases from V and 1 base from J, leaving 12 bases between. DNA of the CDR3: TGCGCCAGCAGCTTTAACAGTAGGAAGAACACTGAAGCTTTCTTT. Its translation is CASSFNSRKNTEAFF.

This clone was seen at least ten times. CDR3 sequence reads: CATSRDWGQDDSGYTF. For the CDR3, the DNA is TGTGCCACCAGCAGAGATTGGGGACAGGACGATAGCGGCTACACCTTC. The chain links TRBV15 to TRBJ1-2, with 8 bases lining up with TRBD1. In germline, CDR1 is LNHNV, CDR2 YYDKDF (reference sequence). This CDR3 has 16 amino acids. The trim removed 0 bases at V and 8 bases at J, leaving 11 bases unmatched. The full variable domain, with the rest looked up from reference TRBV15 and TRBJ1-2, is DAMVIQNPRYQVTQFGKPVTLSCSQTLNHNVMYWYQQKSSQAPKLLFHYYDKDFNNEADTPDNFQSRRPNTSFCFLDIRSPGLGDTAMYLCATSRDWGQDDSGYTFGSGTRLTVV.

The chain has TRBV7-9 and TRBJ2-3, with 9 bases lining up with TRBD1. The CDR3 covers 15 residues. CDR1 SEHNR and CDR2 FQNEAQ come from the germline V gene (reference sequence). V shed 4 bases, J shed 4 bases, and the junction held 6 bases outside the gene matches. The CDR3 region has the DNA TGTGCCAGCAGCTCCGAGGGACAGGGACCAGATACGCAGTATTTT. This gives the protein CASSSEGQGPDTQYF.

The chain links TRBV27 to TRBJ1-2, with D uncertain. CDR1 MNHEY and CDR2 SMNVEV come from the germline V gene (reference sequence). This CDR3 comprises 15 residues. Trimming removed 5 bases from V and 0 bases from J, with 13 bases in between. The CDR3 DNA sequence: TGTGCCAGCAGTCTGGCAGCAGACTCTAACTATGGCTACACCTTC. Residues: CASSLAADSNYGYTF.

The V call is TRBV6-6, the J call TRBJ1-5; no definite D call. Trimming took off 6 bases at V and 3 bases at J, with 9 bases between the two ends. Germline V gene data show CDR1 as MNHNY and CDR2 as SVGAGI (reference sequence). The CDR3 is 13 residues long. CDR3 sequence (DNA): TGTGCCAGCAGGCGGGATTTCAATCAGCCCCAGCATTTT. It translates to CASRRDFNQPQHF.

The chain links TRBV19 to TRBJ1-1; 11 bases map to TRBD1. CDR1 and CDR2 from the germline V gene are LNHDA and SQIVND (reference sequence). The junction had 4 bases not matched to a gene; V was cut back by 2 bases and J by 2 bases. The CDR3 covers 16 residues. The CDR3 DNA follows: TGTGCCAGTAGTATATCCGGGACAGGGGGTAACACTGAAGCTTTCTTT. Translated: CASSISGTGGNTEAFF.

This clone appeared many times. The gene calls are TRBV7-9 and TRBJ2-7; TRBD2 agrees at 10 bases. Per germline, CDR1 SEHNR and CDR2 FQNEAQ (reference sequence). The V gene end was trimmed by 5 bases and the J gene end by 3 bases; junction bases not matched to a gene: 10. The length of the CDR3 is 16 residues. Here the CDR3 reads CASSHSRLAGDYEQYF. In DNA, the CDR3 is TGTGCCAGCAGCCACAGTCGACTAGCGGGTGACTACGAGCAGTACTTC.

The CDR3 DNA reads TGCGCCAGCAGCCAAGACGCGACGGGTAGCACAGATACGCAGTATTTT. Protein: CASSQDATGSTDTQYF. The chain employs TRBV4-1 and TRBJ2-3; D is unresolved. In germline, CDR1 is MGHRA, CDR2 YSYEKL. CDR3 size: 16 residues. The ends were cut back, 0 bases at V and 0 bases at J, with 10 bases in the middle.

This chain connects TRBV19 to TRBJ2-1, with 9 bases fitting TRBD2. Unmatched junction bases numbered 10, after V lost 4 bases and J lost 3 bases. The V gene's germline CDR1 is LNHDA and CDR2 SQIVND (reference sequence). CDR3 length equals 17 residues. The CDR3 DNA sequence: TGTGCCAGTAGTAAGGGTAAGCGGGGGGCTATCTACAATGAGCAGTTCTTC. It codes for CASSKGKRGAIYNEQFF.

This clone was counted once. This CDR3 is CASSIQQRNTIYF. The CDR3 DNA reads TGTGCCAGCAGTATCCAACAGCGAAACACCATATATTTT. The chain recombines TRBV12-3 or TRBV12-4 with TRBJ1-3, with D uncertain. The CDR3 runs to 13 residues. V was trimmed by 5 bases and J by 5 bases, leaving 10 bases between them.

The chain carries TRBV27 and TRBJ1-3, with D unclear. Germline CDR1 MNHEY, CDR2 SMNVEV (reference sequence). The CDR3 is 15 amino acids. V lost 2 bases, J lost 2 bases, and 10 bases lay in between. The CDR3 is CASSLRGVTGNTIYF. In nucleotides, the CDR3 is TGTGCCAGCAGTTTACGCGGGGTAACTGGAAACACCATATATTTT.

This chain's CDR3 is CASSMRGLAGGSSSYNEQFF. The DNA of the CDR3 is TGTGCCAGTAGCATGAGGGGACTAGCGGGAGGTTCTAGCTCCTACAATGAGCAGTTCTTC. This chain uses TRBV19 with TRBJ2-1, with 15 bases fitting TRBD2. Germline assignment: CDR1 LNHDA and CDR2 SQIVND (reference sequence). Trimming at V came to 6 bases and at J to 0 bases, leaving 12 bases not matched to a gene. The CDR3 totals 20 residues.

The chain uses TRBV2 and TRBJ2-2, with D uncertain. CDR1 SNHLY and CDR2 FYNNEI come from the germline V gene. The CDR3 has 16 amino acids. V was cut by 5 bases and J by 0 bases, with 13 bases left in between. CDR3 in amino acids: CASSYHDIANTGELFF. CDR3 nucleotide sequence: TGTGCCAGCAGTTACCATGACATCGCGAACACCGGGGAGCTGTTTTTT.

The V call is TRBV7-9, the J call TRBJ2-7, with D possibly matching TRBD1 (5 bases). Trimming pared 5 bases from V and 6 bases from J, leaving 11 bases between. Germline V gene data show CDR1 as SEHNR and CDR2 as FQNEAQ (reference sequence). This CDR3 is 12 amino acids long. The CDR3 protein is CASSSQGVEQYF. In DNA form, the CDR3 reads TGTGCCAGCAGCAGCCAGGGTGTCGAGCAGTACTTC.

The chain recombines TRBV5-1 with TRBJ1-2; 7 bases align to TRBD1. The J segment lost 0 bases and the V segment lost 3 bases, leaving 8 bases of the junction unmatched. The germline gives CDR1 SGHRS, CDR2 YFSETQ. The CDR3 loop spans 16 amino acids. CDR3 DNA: TGCGCCAGCAGCTCCACAGGGGCTTCAGCTAACTATGGCTACACCTTC. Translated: CASSSTGASANYGYTF.

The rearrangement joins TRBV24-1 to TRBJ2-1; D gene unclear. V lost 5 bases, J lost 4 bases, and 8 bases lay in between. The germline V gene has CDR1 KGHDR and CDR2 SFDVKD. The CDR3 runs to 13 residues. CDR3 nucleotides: TGTGCCACCAGTGGTCGGCGGTACAATGAGCAGTTCTTC. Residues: CATSGRRYNEQFF.